One T cell receptor (beta chain) is described in this entry. The sample carries other DNA sequences with the same CDR3. Per the germline V gene, CDR1 is MNHEY and CDR2 is SMNVEV (reference sequence). The ends lost 5 bases at V and 4 bases at J; junction bases unmatched: 10. The CDR3 is made up of 15 amino acids. The data are from a study of cytomegalovirus exposure and HLA in healthy donors. The PCR made use of 60 Vbeta and 13 Jbeta primers. Method: immunoSEQ multiplex PCR; TCRdb's copy keeps in-frame clones and lacks some. In the table there are 200,000 to 300,000 clones, around four fifths of which are singletons.

The sequence was collected from a woman between 40 and 50 years old in good health and CMV-seropositive. Sample: PBMCs. The chain is built from TRBV27 and TRBJ2-7, with 8 bases identical to TRBD1. The CDR3 DNA follows: TGTGCCAGCAGTCTTAGTGGACAGGGCGCGTACGAGCAGTACTTC. Translation gives CASSLSGQGAYEQYF.